Listed here are 21 T cell receptor beta chains from one sample, sequenced in a study of blood T cell repertoires in COVID-19. The repertoire was sequenced with immunoSEQ multiplex PCR; TCRdb's copy has only in-frame clones and lacks some. The table records more than 45,000 clones, 82% of them present only once. Material for sequencing was peripheral blood. The receptor set was obtained from a woman aged 55-69 years with acute or convalescent COVID-19.

This clone was seen a few times. The chain carries TRBV7-9 and TRBJ2-4; 8 nucleotides line up with TRBD1. Germline assignment: CDR1 SEHNR and CDR2 FQNEAQ (reference sequence). With 5 bases clipped from V and 4 bases from J, the junction kept 4 bases outside the gene matches. There are 14 residues in the CDR3. The CDR3: CASSPRQGKNIQYF. CDR3 nucleotides: TGTGCCAGCAGCCCCCGACAGGGGAAAAACATTCAGTACTTC.

This clone was observed a few times. This chain connects TRBV3-1 (or the pseudogene TRBV3-2) to TRBJ1-3, with D hard to call. CDR1 LGHDT and CDR2 YNNKEL come from the germline V gene (reference sequence). V was clipped by 2 bases and J by 4 bases, with 3 bases between them. The CDR3 covers 12 residues. CDR3 sequence: CASSQQGNTIYF. CDR3 nucleotides: TGTGCCAGCAGCCAACAGGGAAACACCATATATTTT.

This clone appeared a few times. This rearrangement joins TRBV4-1 to TRBJ1-5; no reliable D call. V lost 4 bases and J 5 bases, leaving 15 bases between the germline ends. Germline loops: CDR1 MGHRA, CDR2 YSYEKL. The CDR3 loop spans 15 amino acids. In DNA form, the CDR3 reads TGCGCCAGCAGCCTGGACCGGGATGACTATCAGCCCCAGCATTTT. It encodes CASSLDRDDYQPQHF.

The chain is built from TRBV2 and TRBJ1-1, with D unclear. Deletions cut 2 bases from V and 0 bases from J, with 4 bases between. Germline lookup yields CDR1 SNHLY and CDR2 FYNNEI. The length of the CDR3 is 13 residues. The CDR3 DNA sequence: TGTGCCAGCAGTGAATACATGAACACTGAAGCTTTCTTT. Its translation is CASSEYMNTEAFF. The variable domain in full, with the rest retrieved from reference TRBV2 and TRBJ1-1, is EPEVTQTPSHQVTQMGQEVILRCVPISNHLYFYWYRQILGQKVEFLVSFYNNEISEKSEIFDDQFSVERPDGSNFTLKIRSTKLEDSAMYFCASSEYMNTEAFFGQGTRLTVV.

This clone occurred once. The chain has TRBV3-1 (or the pseudogene TRBV3-2) and TRBJ1-2, with D unresolved. The CDR3 spans 15 residues. In germline, CDR1 is LGHDT, CDR2 YNNKEL (reference sequence). Trimming took off 2 bases at V and 5 bases at J, with 15 bases between the two ends. In DNA, the CDR3 is TGTGCCAGCAGCCAAAGGTCCGTAGCTTCTTATGGCTACACCTTC. The encoded protein is CASSQRSVASYGYTF.

CDR3 region: CASSQEGTGYTF. For the CDR3, the DNA is TGTGCCAGCAGTCAGGAGGGCACGGGCTACACCTTC. The chain carries TRBV2 and TRBJ1-2; no clear D. Between the trimmed V and J ends, which lost 5 bases and 8 bases, there was a span of 12 bases. The germline gives CDR1 SNHLY, CDR2 FYNNEI. The CDR3 extends over 12 amino acids.

V and J are TRBV6-5 and TRBJ1-3; D possibly corresponds to TRBD1 (5 bases). Germline values: CDR1 MNHEY, CDR2 SVGAGI. Trimming removed 7 bases from V and 6 bases from J, with 13 bases in between. The CDR3 has 13 residues. The CDR3 sequence is CASIGTLANTIYF. The CDR3 DNA reads as TGTGCCAGCATCGGGACTCTGGCAAACACCATATATTTT.

The V call is TRBV7-9, the J call TRBJ1-1, with 8 nucleotides matching TRBD1. This CDR3 has 13 amino acids. Losses at the gene ends were 5 bases for V and 4 bases for J; bases not matched to a gene: 3. Germline V gene lookup returns CDR1 SEHNR and CDR2 FQNEAQ (reference sequence). The CDR3: CASSDTGGTEAFF. The DNA of the CDR3 is TGTGCCAGCAGCGACACAGGGGGCACTGAAGCTTTCTTT.

This chain joins TRBV4-2 and TRBJ2-1, with a possible D match to TRBD2 (6 bases). Looked up from germline, CDR1 is LGHNA and CDR2 is YNFKEQ. Trimming took off 0 bases at V and 10 bases at J, with 16 bases between the two ends. The length of the CDR3 is 15 residues. Here the CDR3 DNA reads TGTGCCAGCAGCCAAGATATGGCGGGGTTTGGGGAGCAGTTCTTC. It encodes CASSQDMAGFGEQFF.

The V gene is TRBV5-6, the J gene TRBJ2-7; 8 nucleotides line up with TRBD1. The germline gives CDR1 SGHDT, CDR2 YYEEEE. V lost 1 base, J lost 4 bases, and 7 bases stayed unmatched. The CDR3 runs 15 residues. CDR3 DNA: TGTGCCAGCAGCTTGAAGGACAGGGCTGGGTACGAGCAGTACTTC. It is translated as CASSLKDRAGYEQYF.

This clone was found once. At one end, the junction sequence differs from germline, possibly due to a read error. The rearrangement links TRBV5-1 to TRBJ2-5; D is unresolved. The CDR3 loop spans 13 amino acids. Per germline, CDR1 SGHRS and CDR2 YFSETQ. CDR3 protein: CASSEAAQGTQYF. CDR3 bases: TGCGCCAGCAGCGAGGCAGCTCAAGGGACCCAGTACTTC.

The V gene is TRBV4-3, the J gene TRBJ1-4, with 8 nucleotides matching TRBD1. The V segment lost 6 bases and the J segment 8 bases; nucleotides outside the gene matches: 8. The germline gives CDR1 LGHNA, CDR2 YSLEER. This CDR3 has 14 residues. The CDR3 sequence is CASSPDRGWEKLFF. CDR3 in DNA: TGCGCCAGCAGTCCTGACAGGGGTTGGGAAAAACTGTTTTTT.

Here the CDR3 DNA reads TGTGCCAGCAGCACAACAGGGGGCGCTATCACCGGGGAGCTGTTTTTT. The encoded protein is CASSTTGGAITGELFF. The rearrangement joins TRBV7-3 to TRBJ2-2; 9 nucleotides match TRBD1. The CDR3 extends over 16 amino acids. Per the germline V gene, CDR1 is SGHTA and CDR2 is FQGTGA. V lost 5 bases and J lost 4; bases outside the gene matches: 8.

The V call is TRBV12-5, the J call TRBJ1-6, with 8 bases matching TRBD1. CDR3 length: 17 amino acids. Germline CDR1 LGHNT, CDR2 FRNRAP. The V gene end was trimmed by 6 bases and the J gene end by 0 bases; junction bases not matched to a gene: 7. The CDR3 protein is CASGGDRYSSYNSPLHF. The CDR3 bases are TGTGCTAGTGGAGGGGACAGGTACAGCTCCTATAATTCACCCCTCCACTTT.

This chain links TRBV7-6 with TRBJ2-1; D might be TRBD2 (6 bases). Germline CDR1 is SGHVS and CDR2 is FNYEAQ. The CDR3 is 16 amino acids. With 3 bases removed from V and 4 bases from J, the gap between germline ends came to 16 bases. This CDR3 is CASSLLGGVPYNEQFF. In DNA, the CDR3 is TGTGCCAGCAGCTTGCTGGGCGGGGTACCATACAATGAGCAGTTCTTC.

V usage is TRBV25-1 and J usage is TRBJ1-1; 9 bases are a match to TRBD1. Germline V gene sequence: CDR1 MGHDK, CDR2 SYGVNS. CDR3 length: 18 amino acids. J lost 2 bases, V lost 2 bases, and 12 bases had no gene match. CDR3 DNA: TGTGCCAGCAGTGAACTCTCCAGGACAGGGGAACAAAACACTGAAGCTTTCTTT. Translating it yields CASSELSRTGEQNTEAFF.

The count of this clone is one. The chain combines TRBV18 with TRBJ1-5; no clear D. Germline CDR1 and CDR2: KGHSH and LQKENI. V was clipped by 5 bases and J by 5 bases, with 13 bases between them. This CDR3 spans 14 amino acids. For the CDR3, the DNA is TGTGCCAGCTCAGAAAGTGGGAGTGATCAGCCCCAGCATTTT. As protein: CASSESGSDQPQHF. Looking up the rest from reference TRBV18 and TRBJ1-5 gives the full variable domain: NAGVMQNPRHLVRRRGQEARLRCSPMKGHSHVYWYRQLPEEGLKFMVYLQKENIIDESGMPKERFSAEFPKEGPSILRIQQVVRGDSAAYFCASSESGSDQPQHFGDGTRLSIL.

This chain links TRBV5-1 with TRBJ2-2, with 9 bases identical to TRBD1. The germline CDR1 and CDR2 sequences are SGHRS and YFSETQ. J lost 1 base, V lost 5 bases, and 6 bases had no gene match. This CDR3 spans 16 amino acids. CDR3 sequence reads: CASSPPGQGNTGELFF. For the CDR3, the DNA is TGCGCCAGCAGTCCGCCGGGACAGGGGAACACCGGGGAGCTGTTTTTT.

The chain joins TRBV27 to TRBJ1-1; 9 bases are shared with TRBD1. CDR3 length: 17 residues. The V segment lost 5 bases and the J segment 4 bases; nucleotides outside the gene matches: 14. Germline CDR1 and CDR2: MNHEY and SMNVEV (reference sequence). The CDR3 reads CASSNRQGGIIRTEAFF. The CDR3 DNA reads TGTGCCAGCAGTAACCGACAGGGGGGAATAATTCGCACTGAAGCTTTCTTT.

The chain is built from TRBV20-1 and TRBJ1-1, with D unresolved. Germline V gene lookup returns CDR1 DFQATT and CDR2 SNEGSKA (reference sequence). The V gene lost 3 bases and the J gene lost 1 base, with 6 bases spanning the gap. The CDR3 length is 12 residues. The CDR3 DNA sequence: TGCAGTGCTAGTTTCAGGAACACTGAAGCTTTCTTT. Encoded protein: CSASFRNTEAFF.

The chain uses TRBV10-2 and TRBJ1-5; TRBD1 matches 7 bases. The CDR3 spans 13 residues. Germline V gives CDR1 WSHSY, CDR2 SAAADI. V trimming: 2 bases; J trimming: 7 bases; junction bases outside the gene matches: 2. The CDR3 loop is CASSEAGGQPQHF. In DNA, the CDR3 is TGCGCCAGCAGTGAGGCAGGGGGACAGCCCCAGCATTTT.